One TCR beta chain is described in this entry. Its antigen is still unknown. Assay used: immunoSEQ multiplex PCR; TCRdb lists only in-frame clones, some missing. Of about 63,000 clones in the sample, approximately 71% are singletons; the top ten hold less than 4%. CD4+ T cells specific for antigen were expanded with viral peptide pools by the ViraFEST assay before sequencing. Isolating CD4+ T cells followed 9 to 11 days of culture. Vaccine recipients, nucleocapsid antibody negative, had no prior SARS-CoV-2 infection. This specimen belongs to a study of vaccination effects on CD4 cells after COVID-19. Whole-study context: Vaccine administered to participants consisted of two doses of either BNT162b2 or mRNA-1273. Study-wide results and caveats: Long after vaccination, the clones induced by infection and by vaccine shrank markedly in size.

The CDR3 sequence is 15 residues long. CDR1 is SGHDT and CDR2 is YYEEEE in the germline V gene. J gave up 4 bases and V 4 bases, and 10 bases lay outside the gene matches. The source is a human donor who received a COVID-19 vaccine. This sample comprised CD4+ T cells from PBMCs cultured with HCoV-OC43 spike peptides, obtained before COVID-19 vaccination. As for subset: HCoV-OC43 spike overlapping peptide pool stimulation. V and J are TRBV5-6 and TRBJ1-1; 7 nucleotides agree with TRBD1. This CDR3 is CASSPFSGQATEAFF. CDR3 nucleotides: TGTGCCAGCAGCCCCTTCTCTGGACAGGCCACTGAAGCTTTCTTT.